The present T cell receptor beta chain was sequenced within a study of cytomegalovirus exposure and HLA in healthy donors. Vbeta (60) and Jbeta (13) primers were used in the PCR. Here immunoSEQ multiplex PCR was the method, and the copy in TCRdb shows in-frame clones only, minus some. The table includes 120,000 or so clones, 75% to 90% detected once. Germline V lookup: CDR1 SGHDT, CDR2 YYEEEE. Between the trimmed V and J ends, which lost 3 bases and 11 bases, there was a span of 15 bases. The length of the CDR3 is 13 residues. V and J are TRBV5-6 and TRBJ1-5; TRBD1 might be the D (5 bases). Sequencing used PBMCs. The clonotype originates from a man aged 18 to 29 in good health and CMV-seropositive. CDR3 nucleotides: TGTGCCAGCAGCTCGACAGCTTTAGGGACCCAGCATTTT. Translation: CASSSTALGTQHF.